The TCR beta chain under discussion was sequenced for a study of radiotherapy plus CTLA-4 blockade in lung cancer. Overall study: Objective responses arose in approximately 19% of patients, and around 32% experienced disease control.

Germline lookup yields CDR1 SGHTA and CDR2 FQGNSA. The CDR3 runs to 15 residues. Deletions cut 0 bases from V and 3 bases from J, with 9 bases between. CTLA-4 blockade with ipilimumab, together with focal radiation, was given to patients with chemo-refractory metastatic non-small-cell lung cancer. The protocol was immunoSEQ multiplex PCR, while the TCRdb copy is restricted to in-frame clones and leaves out a portion. The sample has roughly 98,000 clones, about 83% seen once. Study findings and constraints: Among blood TCR repertoires after radiotherapy plus ipilimumab, tumor-derived clones expanded. The authors reported that early blood T cell clone dynamics, with interferon-beta, best predicted response.

This clone occurred once. Antigen specificity is unknown. Sequencing used peripheral blood, obtained from a patient treated with radiotherapy plus ipilimumab. The clonotype was recovered from a human donor with non-small cell lung cancer that progressed on radiotherapy plus ipilimumab. The chain uses TRBV7-2 and TRBJ2-1; a possible D gene is TRBD1 (6 bases). Here the CDR3 reads CASSLAGQSYNEQFF. The CDR3 DNA follows: TGTGCCAGCAGCTTAGCCGGACAGAGCTACAATGAGCAGTTCTTC.